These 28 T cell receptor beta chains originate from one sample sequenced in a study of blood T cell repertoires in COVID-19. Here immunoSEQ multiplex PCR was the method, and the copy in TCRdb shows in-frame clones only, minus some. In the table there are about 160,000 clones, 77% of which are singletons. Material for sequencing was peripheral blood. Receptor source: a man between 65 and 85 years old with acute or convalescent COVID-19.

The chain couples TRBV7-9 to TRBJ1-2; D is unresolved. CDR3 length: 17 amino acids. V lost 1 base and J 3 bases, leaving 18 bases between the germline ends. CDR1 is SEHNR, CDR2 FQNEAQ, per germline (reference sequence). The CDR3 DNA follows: TGTGCCAGCAGCTTAGGAGAAGAAACCTACTTTGACTATGGCTACACCTTC. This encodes CASSLGEETYFDYGYTF.

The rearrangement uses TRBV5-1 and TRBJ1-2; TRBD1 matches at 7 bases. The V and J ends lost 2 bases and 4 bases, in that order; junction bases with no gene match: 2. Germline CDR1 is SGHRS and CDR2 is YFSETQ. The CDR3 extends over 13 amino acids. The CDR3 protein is CASSFDRAYGYTF. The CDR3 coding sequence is TGCGCCAGCAGCTTCGACAGGGCCTATGGCTACACCTTC.

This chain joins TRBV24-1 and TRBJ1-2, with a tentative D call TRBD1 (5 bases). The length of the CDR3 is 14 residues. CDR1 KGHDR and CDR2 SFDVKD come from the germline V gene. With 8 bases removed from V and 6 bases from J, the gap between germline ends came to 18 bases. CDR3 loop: CATTGGPTSDGYTF. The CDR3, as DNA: TGTGCCACCACCGGGGGACCCACCAGTGATGGCTACACCTTC.

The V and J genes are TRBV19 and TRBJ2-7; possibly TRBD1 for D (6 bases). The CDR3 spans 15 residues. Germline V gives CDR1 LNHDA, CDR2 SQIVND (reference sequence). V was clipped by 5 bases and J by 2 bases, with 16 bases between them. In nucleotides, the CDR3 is TGTGCCAGTAGTGCTGACAGGTTGGGAACCTACGAGCAGTACTTC. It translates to CASSADRLGTYEQYF. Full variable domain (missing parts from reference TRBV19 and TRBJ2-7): DGGITQSPKYLFRKEGQNVTLSCEQNLNHDAMYWYRQDPGQGLRLIYYSQIVNDFQKGDIAEGYSVSREKKESFPLTVTSAQKNPTAFYLCASSADRLGTYEQYFGPGTRLTVT.

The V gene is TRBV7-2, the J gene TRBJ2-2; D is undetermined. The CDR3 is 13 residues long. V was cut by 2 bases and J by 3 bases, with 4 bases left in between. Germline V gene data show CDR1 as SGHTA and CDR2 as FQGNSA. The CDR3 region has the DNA TGTGCCAGCAGCTTACGGTACACCGGGGAGCTGTTTTTT. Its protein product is CASSLRYTGELFF.

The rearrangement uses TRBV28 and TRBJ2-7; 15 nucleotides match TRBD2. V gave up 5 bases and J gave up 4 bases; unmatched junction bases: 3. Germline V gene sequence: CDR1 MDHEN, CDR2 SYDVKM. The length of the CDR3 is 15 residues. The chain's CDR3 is CASSGTSGRYYEQYF. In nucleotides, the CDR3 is TGTGCCAGCAGTGGGACTAGCGGGAGGTATTACGAGCAGTACTTC.

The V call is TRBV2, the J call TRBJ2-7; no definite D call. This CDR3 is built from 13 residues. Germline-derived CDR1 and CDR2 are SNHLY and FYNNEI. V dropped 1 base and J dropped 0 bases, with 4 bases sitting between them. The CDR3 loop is CASSEEHSYEQYF. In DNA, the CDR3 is TGTGCCAGCAGTGAAGAGCACTCCTACGAGCAGTACTTC. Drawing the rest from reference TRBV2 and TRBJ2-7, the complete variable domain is EPEVTQTPSHQVTQMGQEVILRCVPISNHLYFYWYRQILGQKVEFLVSFYNNEISEKSEIFDDQFSVERPDGSNFTLKIRSTKLEDSAMYFCASSEEHSYEQYFGPGTRLTVT.

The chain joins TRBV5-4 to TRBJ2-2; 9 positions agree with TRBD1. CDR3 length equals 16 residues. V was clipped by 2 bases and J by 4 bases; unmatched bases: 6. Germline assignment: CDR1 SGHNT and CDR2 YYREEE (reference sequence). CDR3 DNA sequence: TGTGCCAGCAGCTTCGGGACAGGGTCGGGCACCGGGGAGCTGTTTTTT. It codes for CASSFGTGSGTGELFF.

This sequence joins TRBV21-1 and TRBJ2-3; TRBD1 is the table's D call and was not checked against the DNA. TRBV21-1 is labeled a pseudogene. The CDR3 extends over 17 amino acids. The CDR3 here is CASSKVGDSPSTDTQYF. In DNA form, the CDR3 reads TGTGCCAGCAGCAAAGTAGGGGACAGTCCTAGCACAGATACGCAGTATTTT.

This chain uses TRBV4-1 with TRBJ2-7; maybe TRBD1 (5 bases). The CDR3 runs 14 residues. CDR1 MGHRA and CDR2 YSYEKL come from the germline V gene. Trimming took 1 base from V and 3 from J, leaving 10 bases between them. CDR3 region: CASSQVAGNYEQYF. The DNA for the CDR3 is TGCGCCAGCAGCCAAGTTGCAGGGAACTACGAGCAGTACTTC.

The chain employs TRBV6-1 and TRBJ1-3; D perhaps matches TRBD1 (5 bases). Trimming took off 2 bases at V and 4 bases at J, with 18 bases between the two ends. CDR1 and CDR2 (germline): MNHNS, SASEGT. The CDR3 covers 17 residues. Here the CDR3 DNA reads TGTGCCAGCAGTGAACCCCGCCTGGGGCGGTCCGGAAACACCATATATTTT. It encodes CASSEPRLGRSGNTIYF.

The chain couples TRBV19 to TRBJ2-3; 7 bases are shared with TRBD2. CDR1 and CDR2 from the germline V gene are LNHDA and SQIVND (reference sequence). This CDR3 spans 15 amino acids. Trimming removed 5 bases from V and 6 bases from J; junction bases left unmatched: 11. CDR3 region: CASSQASGKGDTQYF. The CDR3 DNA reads TGTGCCAGTAGTCAGGCTAGCGGAAAGGGGGATACGCAGTATTTT.

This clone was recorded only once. CDR3 coding DNA: TGCGCCAGCAGCTCCGGGACAGAAGGAAACACCATATATTTT. Translated, it gives CASSSGTEGNTIYF. The chain links TRBV5-1 to TRBJ1-3, with 7 bases matching TRBD1. This CDR3 is built from 14 residues. Losses at the gene ends were 3 bases for V and 4 bases for J; bases not matched to a gene: 4. Germline V CDR1 and CDR2: SGHRS, YFSETQ.

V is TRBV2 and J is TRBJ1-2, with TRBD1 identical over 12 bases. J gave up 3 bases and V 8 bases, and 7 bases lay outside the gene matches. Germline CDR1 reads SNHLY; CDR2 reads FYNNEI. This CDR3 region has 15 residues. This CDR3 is CASGGQGAVDYGYTF. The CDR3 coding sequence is TGTGCCAGCGGGGGACAGGGGGCTGTCGACTATGGCTACACCTTC.

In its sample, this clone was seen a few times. CDR3 amino acids: CASSLSGLAYEQYF. The CDR3 nucleotides read TGTGCCAGCAGCCTTTCAGGGTTGGCCTACGAGCAGTACTTC. The chain joins TRBV5-8 to TRBJ2-7; the D gene is possibly TRBD1 (5 bases). CDR1 and CDR2 from the germline V gene are SGHTS and YDEGEE. CDR3 length: 14 residues. V lost 4 bases, J lost 2 bases, and 13 bases lay in between.

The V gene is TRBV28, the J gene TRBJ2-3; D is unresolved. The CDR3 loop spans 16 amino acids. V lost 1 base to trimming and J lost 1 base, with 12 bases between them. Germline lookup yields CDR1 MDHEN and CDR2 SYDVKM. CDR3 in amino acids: CASSLLAETRTDTQYF. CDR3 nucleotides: TGTGCCAGCAGTTTATTAGCAGAAACCCGCACAGATACGCAGTATTTT.

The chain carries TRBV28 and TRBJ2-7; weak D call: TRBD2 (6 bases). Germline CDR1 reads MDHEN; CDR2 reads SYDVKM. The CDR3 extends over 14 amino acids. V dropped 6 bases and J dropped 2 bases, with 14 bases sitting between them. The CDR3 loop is CASRAGTDTYEQYF. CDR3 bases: TGTGCCAGCAGAGCCGGGACTGACACCTACGAGCAGTACTTC.

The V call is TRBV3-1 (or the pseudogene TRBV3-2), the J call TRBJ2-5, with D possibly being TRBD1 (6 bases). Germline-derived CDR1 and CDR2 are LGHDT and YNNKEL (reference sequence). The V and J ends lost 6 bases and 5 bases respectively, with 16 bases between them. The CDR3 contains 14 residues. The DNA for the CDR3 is TGTGCCAGCAGAGGACAGTGGAATGTGGAGACCCAGTACTTC. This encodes CASRGQWNVETQYF.

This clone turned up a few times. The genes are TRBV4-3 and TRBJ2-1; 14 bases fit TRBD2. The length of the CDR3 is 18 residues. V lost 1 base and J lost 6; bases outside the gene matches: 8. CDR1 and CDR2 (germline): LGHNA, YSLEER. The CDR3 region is CASSQAGTSGRPGNEQFF. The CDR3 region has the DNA TGCGCCAGCAGCCAAGCCGGGACTAGCGGGAGACCCGGCAATGAGCAGTTCTTC.

CDR3 loop: CASSLAGVSYNEQFF. The CDR3 bases are TGTGCCAGCAGTTTAGCGGGAGTATCCTACAATGAGCAGTTCTTC. J is TRBJ2-1 and V is TRBV27; TRBD2 aligns across 7 bases. Per germline, CDR1 MNHEY and CDR2 SMNVEV (reference sequence). Unmatched junction bases numbered 2, after V lost 2 bases and J lost 1 base. The CDR3 is made up of 15 amino acids.

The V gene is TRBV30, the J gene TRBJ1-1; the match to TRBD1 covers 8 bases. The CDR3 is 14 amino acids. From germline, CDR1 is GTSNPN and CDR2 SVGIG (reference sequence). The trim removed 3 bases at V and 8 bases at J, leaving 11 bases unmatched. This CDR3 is CAWRAEGQAGEAFF. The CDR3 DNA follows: TGTGCCTGGAGGGCGGAGGGACAGGCGGGCGAAGCTTTCTTT.

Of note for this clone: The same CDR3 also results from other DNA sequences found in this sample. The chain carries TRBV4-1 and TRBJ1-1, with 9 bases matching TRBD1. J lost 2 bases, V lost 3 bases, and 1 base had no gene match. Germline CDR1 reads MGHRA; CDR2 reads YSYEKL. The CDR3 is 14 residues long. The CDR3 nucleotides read TGCGCCAGCAGCCAGGGACAGGGAAACACTGAAGCTTTCTTT. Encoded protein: CASSQGQGNTEAFF.

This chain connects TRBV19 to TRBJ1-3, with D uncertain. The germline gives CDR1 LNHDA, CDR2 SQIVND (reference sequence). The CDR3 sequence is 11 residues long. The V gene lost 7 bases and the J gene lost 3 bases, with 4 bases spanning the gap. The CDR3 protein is CASILGNTIYF. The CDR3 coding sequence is TGTGCCAGTATACTTGGAAACACCATATATTTT.

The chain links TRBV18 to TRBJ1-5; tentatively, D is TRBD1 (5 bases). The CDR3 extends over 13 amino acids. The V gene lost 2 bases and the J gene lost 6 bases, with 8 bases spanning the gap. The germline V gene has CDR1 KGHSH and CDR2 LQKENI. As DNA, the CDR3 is TGTGCCAGCTCACCAGGGGGAGGTCAGCCCCAGCATTTT. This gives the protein CASSPGGGQPQHF.

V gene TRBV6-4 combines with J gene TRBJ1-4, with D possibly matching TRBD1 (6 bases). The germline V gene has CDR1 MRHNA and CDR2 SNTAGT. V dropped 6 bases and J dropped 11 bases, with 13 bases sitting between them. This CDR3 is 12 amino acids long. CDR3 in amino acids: CASRTYRVKLFF. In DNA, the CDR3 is TGTGCCAGCAGGACCTACAGGGTCAAACTGTTTTTT.

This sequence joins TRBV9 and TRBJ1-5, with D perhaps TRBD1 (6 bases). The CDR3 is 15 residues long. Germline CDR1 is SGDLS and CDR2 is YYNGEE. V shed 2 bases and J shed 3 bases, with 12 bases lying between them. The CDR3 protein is CASSVTGSNNQPQHF. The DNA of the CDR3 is TGTGCCAGCAGCGTGACAGGAAGTAACAATCAGCCCCAGCATTTT.

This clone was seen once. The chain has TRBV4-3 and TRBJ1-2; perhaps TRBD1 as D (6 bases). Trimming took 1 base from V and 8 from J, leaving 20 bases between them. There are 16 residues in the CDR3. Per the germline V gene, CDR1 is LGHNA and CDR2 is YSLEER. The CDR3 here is CASSQASQGRGSGYTF. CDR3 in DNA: TGCGCCAGCAGCCAAGCCTCTCAGGGGAGAGGGTCAGGCTACACCTTC.

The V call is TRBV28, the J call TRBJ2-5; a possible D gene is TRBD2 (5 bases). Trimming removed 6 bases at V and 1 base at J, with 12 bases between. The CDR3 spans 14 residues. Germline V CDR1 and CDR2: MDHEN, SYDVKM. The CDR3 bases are TGTGCCAGCAGGGAGACTATATTCCAAGAGACCCAGTACTTC. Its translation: CASRETIFQETQYF.